The 25 T cell receptor beta chains reported below all come from one sample, sequenced in a study of blood T cells in healthy people across ages. The second PCR ran roughly 6 to 11 cycles with a sample-barcoded 5' primer and J-beta primers. TCRdb used MiXCR to reprocess the 5' RACE reads, holding one entry per CDR3 protein. The sample carries some 730,000 distinct CDR3 sequences, 20% to 25% recorded once. The sequencing input was blood. These receptors came from a man in his 70s in good health.

About this clonotype itself: The junction departs from the called germline gene at one end, perhaps through a read error. The genes are TRBV6-2 or TRBV6-3 and TRBJ1-2, with no clear D. Germline assignment: CDR1 MNHEY and CDR2 SVGEGT. This CDR3 region has 12 residues. The CDR3 region is CASSRINYGYAF. The CDR3, as DNA: TGTGCCAGCAGCCGGATCAACTATGGCTACGCCTTC.

The CDR3 bases are TGTGCCAGCAGTTTAGGCCCGGGGCGCACAGATACGCAGTATTTT. Translating it yields CASSLGPGRTDTQYF. The chain uses TRBV12-3 or TRBV12-4 and TRBJ2-3; D tentatively reads TRBD1 or TRBD2 (5 bases each). The ends were cut back, 1 base at V and 1 base at J, with 9 bases in the middle. This CDR3 is built from 15 residues.

At least ten counts were recorded for this clonotype. The chain uses TRBV5-1 and TRBJ2-1; D perhaps matches TRBD1 (5 bases). The germline V and J ends were trimmed by 2 bases and 6 bases, with 9 bases remaining between them. The CDR3 contains 13 residues. Germline V gives CDR1 SGHRS, CDR2 YFSETQ. CDR3 in DNA: TGCGCCAGCAGCTTAGGGGTTGGCAATGAGCAGTTCTTC. It codes for CASSLGVGNEQFF. The full variable domain, rest sourced from reference TRBV5-1 and TRBJ2-1, is KAGVTQTPRYLIKTRGQQVTLSCSPISGHRSVSWYQQTPGQGLQFLFEYFSETQRNKGNFPGRFSGRQFSNSRSEMNVSTLELGDSALYLCASSLGVGNEQFFGPGTRLTVL.

This clonotype is a singleton in its sample. This chain uses TRBV12-3 or TRBV12-4 with TRBJ2-1; 12 positions agree with TRBD2. The trim removed 8 bases at V and 2 bases at J, leaving 4 bases unmatched. CDR3 size: 15 residues. The CDR3 reads CASASSGGAYNEQFF. CDR3 in DNA: TGTGCCAGCGCCTCTAGCGGGGGGGCCTACAATGAGCAGTTCTTC.

The chain employs TRBV11-2 and TRBJ2-3; TRBD2 matches 8 bases. This CDR3 is 14 amino acids long. V trimming: 5 bases; J trimming: 1 base; junction bases outside the gene matches: 2. Germline-derived CDR1 and CDR2 are SGHAT and FQNNGV. Written as DNA, the CDR3 is TGTGCCAGCAGCCGAGCGGGGGGCACAGATACGCAGTATTTT. Its protein product is CASSRAGGTDTQYF.

A few counts support this clonotype. V is TRBV4-1 and J is TRBJ1-1; TRBD1 matches 7 bases. The V segment lost 2 bases and the J segment 5 bases; nucleotides outside the gene matches: 8. The CDR3 has 15 residues. Germline V gives CDR1 MGHRA, CDR2 YSYEKL. In DNA, the CDR3 is TGCGCCAGCAGCCAATCCGACAGGGAAAGGACTGAAGCTTTCTTT. Translating it yields CASSQSDRERTEAFF.

The V and J genes are TRBV6-1 and TRBJ2-7; 14 nucleotides align to TRBD2. In germline, CDR1 is MNHNS, CDR2 SASEGT. The length of the CDR3 is 16 residues. The ends lost 5 bases at V and 5 bases at J; junction bases unmatched: 8. CDR3 sequence: CASSTTPGLAGDEQYV. The CDR3 region has the DNA TGTGCCAGCAGTACCACCCCGGGACTAGCGGGAGACGAGCAGTACGTC.

This clonotype was detected only a few times. V gene TRBV6-1 combines with J gene TRBJ1-4; D gene ambiguous. V was cut by 2 bases and J by 7 bases, with 11 bases left in between. The CDR3 totals 14 residues. Germline-derived CDR1 and CDR2 are MNHNS and SASEGT. CDR3 sequence: CASSEILGIEKLFF. As DNA, the CDR3 is TGTGCCAGCAGTGAAATCCTGGGGATTGAAAAACTGTTTTTT.

This clonotype was counted at least ten times. The chain combines TRBV7-8 with TRBJ2-3; D remains unclear. V lost 5 bases to trimming and J lost 5 bases, with 5 bases between them. The CDR3 consists of 11 residues. Germline CDR1 and CDR2: SGHVS and FQNEAQ. Here the CDR3 DNA reads TGTGCCAGCAGCGAACTAGATACGCAGTATTTT. Translating gives CASSELDTQYF. Combining the CDR3 with reference TRBV7-8 and TRBJ2-3 gives the whole variable domain GAGVSQSPRYKVAKRGQDVALRCDPISGHVSLFWYQQALGQGPEFLTYFQNEAQLDKSGLPSDRFFAERPEGSVSTLKIQRTQQEDSAVYLCASSELDTQYFGPGTRLTVL.

The chain recombines TRBV12-3 or TRBV12-4 with TRBJ2-3; TRBD2 aligns across 8 bases. This CDR3 has 16 residues. J gave up 8 bases and V 3 bases, and 13 bases lay outside the gene matches. The CDR3 DNA is TGTGCCAGCAGTTTGTCCACCCGGGGGGGTTTATCTACGCAGTATTTT. Its protein product is CASSLSTRGGLSTQYF.

This clonotype was detected a few times. The rearrangement links TRBV28 to TRBJ2-3; 8 nucleotides align to TRBD2. The CDR3 has 19 residues. CDR1 MDHEN and CDR2 SYDVKM come from the germline V gene. V was clipped by 2 bases and J by 0 bases; unmatched bases: 13. CDR3 nucleotide sequence: TGTGCCAGCAGTTTACTACCGCCCGGCGCGGGGGGAAGCACAGATACGCAGTATTTT. Its protein is CASSLLPPGAGGSTDTQYF.

This chain joins TRBV9 and TRBJ1-2; maybe TRBD1 (5 bases). Between the trimmed V and J ends, which lost 0 bases and 0 bases, there was a span of 12 bases. The CDR3 has 16 residues. CDR1 is SGDLS, CDR2 YYNGEE, per germline. The CDR3 coding sequence is TGTGCCAGCAGCGTAGAGGCAGGGCTAGCTAACTATGGCTACACCTTC. Amino acid sequence: CASSVEAGLANYGYTF.

This clonotype showed up many times. In nucleotides, the CDR3 is TGCGCCAGCAGCTTGGCCCACGCAGATACGCAGTATTTT. Translated, it gives CASSLAHADTQYF. The chain has TRBV5-1 and TRBJ2-3; no clear D gene. The CDR3 extends over 13 amino acids. Germline values: CDR1 SGHRS, CDR2 YFSETQ. The germline V and J ends were trimmed by 0 bases and 4 bases, with 6 bases remaining between them.

The chain has TRBV4-3 and TRBJ2-3; a possible D gene is TRBD1 (5 bases). Deletions cut 4 bases from V and 5 bases from J, with 19 bases between. The CDR3 runs 16 residues. Germline V gene data show CDR1 as LGHNA and CDR2 as YSLEER. This CDR3 is CASSPPRPSQGDTQYF. CDR3 DNA sequence: TGCGCCAGCAGCCCCCCAAGGCCGTCGCAGGGAGATACGCAGTATTTT.

This clonotype turned up a few times. V and J are TRBV5-1 and TRBJ1-4, with D hard to call. Germline V gene sequence: CDR1 SGHRS, CDR2 YFSETQ. The CDR3 totals 17 residues. Trimming left V 0 bases short and J 0 bases short, with 12 bases between. CDR3 sequence: CASSLASAIATNEKLFF. CDR3 sequence (DNA): TGCGCCAGCAGCTTGGCTTCAGCTATTGCAACTAATGAAAAACTGTTTTTT.

This clonotype occurred many times. This chain uses TRBV10-1 with TRBJ1-4; possibly TRBD1 for D (5 bases). The germline V and J ends were trimmed by 0 bases and 10 bases, with 9 bases remaining between them. This CDR3 has 13 amino acids. Germline V lookup: CDR1 WNHNN, CDR2 SYGVQD (reference sequence). CDR3 residues: CASSESSGGKLFF. DNA for the CDR3: TGCGCCAGCAGTGAGTCGTCGGGGGGAAAACTGTTTTTT.

V is TRBV13 and J is TRBJ1-1, with no clear D. The germline V and J ends were trimmed by 5 bases and 7 bases, with 14 bases remaining between them. This CDR3 has 13 residues. Germline lookup yields CDR1 PRHDT and CDR2 FYEKMQ (reference sequence). CDR3 sequence: CASSRYSGSEAFF. The DNA for the CDR3 is TGTGCCAGCAGCCGGTACTCTGGCAGTGAAGCTTTCTTT.

This clonotype has at least ten counts. The V and J genes are TRBV28 and TRBJ1-2, with D hard to call. Germline lookup yields CDR1 MDHEN and CDR2 SYDVKM. The ends were cut back, 7 bases at V and 7 bases at J, with 19 bases in the middle. The CDR3 covers 14 residues. The CDR3 loop is CASTPLWGRGGYTF. The CDR3 nucleotides read TGTGCCAGCACCCCCTTGTGGGGTCGGGGTGGCTACACCTTC.

There are a few counts of this clonotype. This chain links TRBV12-3 or TRBV12-4 with TRBJ2-7, with 10 bases matching TRBD2. The CDR3 is 15 residues long. J lost 7 bases, V lost 3 bases, and 9 bases had no gene match. In nucleotides, the CDR3 is TGTGCCAGCAGTTTTGGGTTTAGCGGGGGGTCAGAGCAGTACTTC. Protein product: CASSFGFSGGSEQYF.

V gene TRBV13 combines with J gene TRBJ2-3, with 7 bases identical to TRBD1. J was trimmed by 2 bases and V by 5 bases; bases with no gene match: 10. The CDR3 covers 16 residues. Germline values: CDR1 PRHDT, CDR2 FYEKMQ (reference sequence). Written as DNA, the CDR3 is TGTGCCAGCAGCCTTTGGACAGGACCTAACACAGATACGCAGTATTTT. This codes for CASSLWTGPNTDTQYF.

The chain recombines TRBV4-1 with TRBJ1-2; D unresolved. V dropped 3 bases and J dropped 0 bases, with 11 bases sitting between them. Germline CDR1 and CDR2: MGHRA and YSYEKL. The CDR3 spans 15 residues. The CDR3 DNA is TGCGCCAGCAGCCACGAGGACGGACCTAACTATGGCTACACCTTC. Protein product: CASSHEDGPNYGYTF.

This clonotype was recorded a few times. Here the CDR3 DNA reads TGTGCCAGCAAAATCCGGGACGGACGGCGAGGCTACACCTTC. This translates into CASKIRDGRRGYTF. The V gene is TRBV6-6, the J gene TRBJ1-2; a possible D gene is TRBD1 (5 bases). The CDR3 spans 14 residues. The germline gives CDR1 MNHNY, CDR2 SVGAGI (reference sequence). The V and J ends lost 7 bases and 8 bases respectively, with 20 bases between them.

The rearrangement links TRBV6-7 to TRBJ1-1, with D hard to call. TRBV6-7 is designated an ORF whose function remains uncertain. The germline V and J ends were trimmed by 2 bases and 1 base, with 20 bases remaining between them. The CDR3 is made up of 18 amino acids. CDR3 sequence reads: CASSYTSFALDENTEAFF. The CDR3, as DNA: TGTGCCAGCAGTTACACCAGTTTCGCTTTGGATGAGAACACTGAAGCTTTCTTT.

This clonotype appeared a few times. The rearrangement joins TRBV2 to TRBJ2-3; D possibly matches TRBD1 or TRBD2 (6 bases each). CDR1 is SNHLY and CDR2 is FYNNEI in the germline V gene. Trimming stripped 4 bases from V and 0 bases from J, with 14 bases between. This CDR3 is built from 16 residues. CDR3 residues: CASSVFRGDSTDTQYF. The CDR3 DNA is TGTGCCAGCAGTGTATTTAGGGGGGACAGCACAGATACGCAGTATTTT.

This clonotype was recorded a few times. The J gene is TRBJ2-3, the V gene TRBV5-1; D might be TRBD2 (6 bases). The length of the CDR3 is 16 residues. The V gene's germline CDR1 is SGHRS and CDR2 YFSETQ. V lost 0 bases to trimming and J lost 1 base, with 12 bases between them. CDR3 loop: CASSLVVVAGTDTQYF. CDR3 sequence (DNA): TGCGCCAGCAGCTTGGTAGTGGTAGCGGGCACAGATACGCAGTATTTT.